Described below is a single T cell receptor beta chain sequence and its context. Exposed participants encountered a COVID-19 case during the 2 weeks preceding study entry. CDR3 size: 17 residues. With 3 bases clipped from V and 1 base from J, the junction kept 9 bases outside the gene matches. Germline V gene sequence: CDR1 LNHDA, CDR2 SQIVND (reference sequence). This record comes from a study of blood T cell repertoires in COVID-19. Method: immunoSEQ multiplex PCR; TCRdb's copy keeps in-frame clones and lacks some. The data contain 400,000 to 500,000 clones, more than 70% of them seen just once; the ten biggest clones take up 1.4%.

This sequence was found in a woman aged 18-29 years who had been exposed to COVID-19. This chain uses TRBV19 with TRBJ1-5, with TRBD1 identical over 7 bases. The specimen sequenced was PBMCs or T cells enriched from blood (not recorded which). The DNA for the CDR3 is TGTGCCAGTAGTATTATTAGACAGGGAGGCAGCAATCAGCCCCAGCATTTT. This sequence encodes CASSIIRQGGSNQPQHF.